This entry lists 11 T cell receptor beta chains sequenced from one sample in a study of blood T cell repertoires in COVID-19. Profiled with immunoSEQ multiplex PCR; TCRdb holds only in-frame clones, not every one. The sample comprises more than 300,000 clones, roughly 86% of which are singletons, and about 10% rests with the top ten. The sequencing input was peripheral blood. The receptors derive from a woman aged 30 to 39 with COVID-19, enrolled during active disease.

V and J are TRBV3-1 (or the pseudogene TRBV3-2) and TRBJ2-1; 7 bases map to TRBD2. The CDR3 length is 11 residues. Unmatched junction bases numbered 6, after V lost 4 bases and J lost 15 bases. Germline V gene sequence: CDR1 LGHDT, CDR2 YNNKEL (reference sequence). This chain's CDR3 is CASSREGPLFF. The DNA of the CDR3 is TGTGCCAGCAGCCGGGAGGGACCCCTGTTCTTC.

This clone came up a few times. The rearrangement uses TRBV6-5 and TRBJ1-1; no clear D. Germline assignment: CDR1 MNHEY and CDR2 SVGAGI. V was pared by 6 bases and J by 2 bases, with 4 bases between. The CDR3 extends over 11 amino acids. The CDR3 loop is CASRLNTEAFF. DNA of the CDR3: TGTGCCAGCAGGTTAAACACTGAAGCTTTCTTT.

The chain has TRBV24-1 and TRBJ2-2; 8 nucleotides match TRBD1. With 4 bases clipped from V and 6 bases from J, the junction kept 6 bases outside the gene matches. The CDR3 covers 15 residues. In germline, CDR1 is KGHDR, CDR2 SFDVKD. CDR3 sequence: CATSDPDRDAGELFF. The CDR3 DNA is TGTGCCACCAGTGACCCGGACAGGGACGCCGGGGAGCTGTTTTTT.

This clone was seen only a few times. The CDR3 nucleotides read TGTGCCAGCAGCAAAGCGGGGAGGTGTTCTGGAAACACCATATATTTT. It is translated as CASSKAGRCSGNTIYF. The chain links TRBV21-1 to TRBJ1-3. TRBV21-1 is a recognized pseudogene. CDR3 size: 16 residues.

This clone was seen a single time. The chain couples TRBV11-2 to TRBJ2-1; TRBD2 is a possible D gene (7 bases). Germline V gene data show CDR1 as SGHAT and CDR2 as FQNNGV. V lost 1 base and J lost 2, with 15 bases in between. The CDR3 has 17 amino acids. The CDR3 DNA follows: TGTGCCAGCAGCTTAGTATTCGAAGGGGGGGCCTACAATGAGCAGTTCTTC. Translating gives CASSLVFEGGAYNEQFF.

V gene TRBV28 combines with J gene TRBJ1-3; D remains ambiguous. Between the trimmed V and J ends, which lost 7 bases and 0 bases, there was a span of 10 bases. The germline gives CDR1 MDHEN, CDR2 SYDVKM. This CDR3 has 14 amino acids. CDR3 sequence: CASTYTDSGNTIYF. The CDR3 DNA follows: TGTGCCAGCACCTACACAGACTCTGGAAACACCATATATTTT.

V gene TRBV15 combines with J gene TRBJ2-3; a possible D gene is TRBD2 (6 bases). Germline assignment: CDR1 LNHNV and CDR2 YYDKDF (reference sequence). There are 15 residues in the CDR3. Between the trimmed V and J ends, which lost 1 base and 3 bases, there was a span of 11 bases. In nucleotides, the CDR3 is TGTGCCACCAGCAGAGGCCAGGAGGGAACAGATACGCAGTATTTT. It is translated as CATSRGQEGTDTQYF.

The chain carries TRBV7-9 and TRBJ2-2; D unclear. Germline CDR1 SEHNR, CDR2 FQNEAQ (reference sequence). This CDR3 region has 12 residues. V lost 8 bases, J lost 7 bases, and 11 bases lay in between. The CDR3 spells CASSAVVGELFF. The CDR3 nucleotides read TGTGCCAGCTCTGCGGTTGTCGGGGAGCTGTTTTTT.

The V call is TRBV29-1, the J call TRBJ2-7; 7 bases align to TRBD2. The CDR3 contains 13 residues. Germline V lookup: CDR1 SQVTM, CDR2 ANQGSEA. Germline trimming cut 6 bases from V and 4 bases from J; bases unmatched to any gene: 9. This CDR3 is CSVSLGGGYEQYF. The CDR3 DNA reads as TGCAGCGTGAGTCTTGGGGGAGGGTACGAGCAGTACTTC.

CDR3: CASGAQAGGYGYTF. Written as DNA, the CDR3 is TGTGCCAGCGGCGCACAGGCAGGGGGGTATGGCTACACCTTC. V usage is TRBV27 and J usage is TRBJ1-2, with 7 bases fitting TRBD1. Germline CDR1 and CDR2: MNHEY and SMNVEV (reference sequence). After removal of 8 bases from V and 5 bases from J, the junction contained 11 bases not matched to a gene. The CDR3 extends over 14 amino acids.

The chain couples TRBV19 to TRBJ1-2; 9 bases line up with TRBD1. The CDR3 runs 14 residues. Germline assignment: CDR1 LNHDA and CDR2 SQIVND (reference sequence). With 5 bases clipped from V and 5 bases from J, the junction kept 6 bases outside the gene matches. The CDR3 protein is CASSFRGQGYGYTF. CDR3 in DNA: TGTGCCAGTAGTTTTCGAGGACAGGGGTATGGCTACACCTTC.